These T cell receptor beta chains were read from a single sample in a study of T cells in localized non-small cell lung cancer. Assay: immunoSEQ multiplex PCR; the TCRdb copy retains only in-frame clones and omits some. The table records over 70,000 clones, roughly nine tenths of them present only once. Sequences were derived from peripheral blood, sampled before any cancer treatment. Receptors were obtained from a male donor at least 60 years old with stage III squamous cell lung carcinoma. Both conserved end residues are part of each CDR3. Fields, in order: V gene, D gene, clone size, J gene, CDR3 protein, CDR3 DNA. A D gene is named only where the DNA matches it firmly. Clone size is shown for a subset of rows, as once, few, many or a class of expanded clone.

>TRBV6-1|-|-|TRBJ1-1
CASSDEAAGERRAFF
TGTGCCAGCAGTGACGAAGCAGCCGGGGAGAGAAGGGCTTTCTTT
>TRBV5-6|-|-|TRBJ2-1
CASSSVGYNEQFF
TGTGCCAGCAGCTCTGTTGGTTACAATGAGCAGTTCTTC
>TRBV4-2|-|-|TRBJ1-1
CASSQDRQRNTEAFF
TGTGCCAGCAGCCAAGATAGGCAGAGAAACACTGAAGCTTTCTTT
>TRBV6-6|-|-|TRBJ1-4
CASSYSAGGGEKLFF
TGTGCCAGCAGTTACTCTGCCGGGGGGGGTGAAAAACTGTTTTTT
>TRBV29-1|-|-|TRBJ2-5
CSVHSGQETQYF
TGCAGCGTTCACTCGGGTCAAGAGACCCAGTACTTC
>TRBV6-1|TRBD1|-|TRBJ1-2
CASSPRDRGSGYTF
TGTGCCAGCAGTCCCCGGGACAGGGGGTCCGGCTACACCTTC
>TRBV6-4|-|-|TRBJ2-5
CASSDSLGKTYQETQYF
TGTGCCAGCAGTGACTCGTTGGGAAAAACCTACCAAGAGACCCAGTACTTC
>TRBV10-3|-|-|TRBJ2-1
CAISSGYNEQFF
TGTGCCATCAGTTCAGGGTACAATGAGCAGTTCTTC
>TRBV5-1|-|once|TRBJ2-1
CASSLDSRREQFF
TGCGCCAGCAGCTTGGATAGCAGACGCGAGCAGTTCTTC
>TRBV29-1|-|-|TRBJ2-1
CSAPDTSTYNEQFF
TGCAGCGCACCGGACACCTCCACCTACAATGAGCAGTTCTTC
>TRBV19|TRBD1|-|TRBJ2-2
CASSPRAPHRGADTGELFF
TGTGCCAGTAGTCCGCGCGCCCCCCACAGGGGCGCGGACACCGGGGAGCTGTTTTTT
>TRBV6-6|-|-|TRBJ1-5
CASSYQAGNQPQHF
TGTGCCAGCAGTTACCAGGCAGGCAATCAGCCCCAGCATTTT
>TRBV7-6|TRBD2|-|TRBJ2-3
CASRAGSHTDTQYF
TGTGCCAGCCGAGCGGGGTCTCACACAGATACGCAGTATTTT
>TRBV15|-|-|TRBJ1-1
CATSRPTGTEAFF
TGTGCCACCAGCAGACCTACAGGAACTGAAGCTTTCTTT
>TRBV19|-|-|TRBJ1-5
CASSMDGTNQPQHF
TGTGCCAGTAGTATGGATGGAACCAATCAGCCCCAGCATTTT
>TRBV15|TRBD1|-|TRBJ2-2
CATSRDRGVTGELFF
TGTGCCACCAGCCGGGACAGGGGGGTGACCGGGGAGCTGTTTTTT
>TRBV7-9|-|few|TRBJ1-1
CASSVPAGVGTEAFF
TGTGCCAGCAGCGTACCGGCAGGGGTCGGCACTGAAGCTTTCTTT
>TRBV4-2|-|-|TRBJ2-3
CASSQDLGGGSTDTQYF
TGTGCCAGCAGCCAAGACCTGGGGGGGGGCAGCACAGATACGCAGTATTTT
>TRBV10-3|-|-|TRBJ1-3
CAITPYSGNTIYF
TGTGCCATCACTCCCTACTCTGGAAACACCATATATTTT
>TRBV7-2|-|-|TRBJ2-1
CASSLVGASYNEQFF
TGTGCCAGCAGCTTAGTTGGGGCCTCCTACAATGAGCAGTTCTTC
>TRBV28|-|-|TRBJ2-4
CASSLQDSQNIQYF
TGTGCCAGCAGTTTGCAGGATAGTCAAAACATTCAGTACTTC
>TRBV19|TRBD2|once|TRBJ2-5
CASSIGGLGLQETQYF
TGTGCCAGTAGTATAGGAGGACTAGGCTTGCAAGAGACCCAGTACTTC
>TRBV7-9|TRBD1|-|TRBJ2-3
CASSSVRGWDTQYF
TGTGCCAGCAGCTCCGTCAGGGGGTGGGATACGCAGTATTTT
>TRBV5-4|TRBD1|-|TRBJ1-2
CASSLGQGWGGYTF
TGTGCCAGCAGCTTAGGACAGGGGTGGGGAGGCTACACCTTC
>TRBV5-4|-|-|TRBJ1-1
CASSRPGTQMNTEAFF
TGTGCCAGCAGCCGCCCCGGGACACAGATGAACACTGAAGCTTTCTTT
>TRBV10-2|TRBD2|-|TRBJ2-2
CASRDLAGVGELFF
TGCGCCAGCAGGGATTTAGCGGGGGTCGGGGAGCTGTTTTTT
>TRBV5-4|-|-|TRBJ2-1
CASSLEGPRGGYNEQFF
TGTGCCAGCAGCTTAGAAGGCCCGAGAGGGGGGTACAATGAGCAGTTCTTC
>TRBV2|-|-|TRBJ1-1
CASRGSSWATEAFF
TGTGCCAGCAGAGGGAGCAGTTGGGCCACTGAAGCTTTCTTT
>TRBV4-1|-|-|TRBJ2-3
CASSQETGSTDTQYF
TGCGCCAGCAGCCAAGAGACGGGGAGCACAGATACGCAGTATTTT
>TRBV4-2|-|-|TRBJ1-5
CASSPGQGQPQHF
TGTGCCAGCAGCCCTGGACAAGGTCAGCCCCAGCATTTT
>TRBV6-1|-|few|TRBJ2-5
CASMMDRAAGTQYF
TGTGCCAGCATGATGGATCGGGCAGCTGGGACCCAGTACTTC
>TRBV27|TRBD2|-|TRBJ2-3
CASSQTSGGATDTQYF
TGTGCCAGCAGTCAAACTAGCGGGGGGGCTACAGATACGCAGTATTTT
>TRBV30|-|-|TRBJ2-7
CAWSVTGPTYEQYF
TGTGCCTGGAGTGTAACAGGGCCCACCTACGAGCAGTACTTC
>TRBV6-4|-|-|TRBJ2-3
CANPGQGNGSGGLTTDTQYF
TGTGCCAACCCGGGACAGGGGAACGGTAGCGGGGGCCTAACCACAGATACGCAGTATTTT
>TRBV19|TRBD1|-|TRBJ1-2
CASSIQGTGGVYGYTF
TGTGCCAGTAGTATCCAAGGGACAGGGGGAGTCTATGGCTACACCTTC